This TCR beta chain was retrieved from a study of T cell responses to AZD1222 COVID-19 vaccine. Second-dose recipients at about 4 or about 12 weeks were treated as one pooled group. Profiling relied on immunoSEQ multiplex PCR, and the TCRdb table lists in-frame clones only, not all of them. The table records 84,000 or so clones, 90% of them present only once. The CDR3 consists of 14 residues. V gave up 0 bases and J gave up 3 bases, with 9 bases separating them. Germline V gene data show CDR1 as PRHDT and CDR2 as FYEKMQ (reference sequence). With respect to this clone: No antigen is known for it.

Overall study results and limits: As reported, nearly half of all spike-specific TCRs target variant regions that are unmutated. Mapped onto spike, vaccine-associated CD4 TCRs spanned it and were dominant at 160-218 and 743-854.

The sample consisted of peripheral blood, taken 28 days after the second AZD1222 dose. The sequence was obtained from an adult who received the AZD1222 COVID-19 vaccine. The chain employs TRBV13 and TRBJ2-7, with unresolved D. The CDR3 DNA reads as TGTGCCAGCAGCTTAGGATCCAGGAACTACGAGCAGTACTTC. Its protein is CASSLGSRNYEQYF.